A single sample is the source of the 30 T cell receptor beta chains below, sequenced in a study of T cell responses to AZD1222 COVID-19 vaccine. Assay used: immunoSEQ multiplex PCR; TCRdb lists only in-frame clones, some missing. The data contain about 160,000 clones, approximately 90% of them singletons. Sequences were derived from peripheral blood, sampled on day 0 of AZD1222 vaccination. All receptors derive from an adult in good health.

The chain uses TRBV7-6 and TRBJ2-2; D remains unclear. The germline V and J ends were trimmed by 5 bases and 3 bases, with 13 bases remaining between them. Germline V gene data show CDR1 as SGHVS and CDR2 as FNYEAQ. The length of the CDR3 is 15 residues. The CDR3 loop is CASSKTSGDTGELFF. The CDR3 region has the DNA TGTGCCAGCAGCAAAACCTCAGGAGACACCGGGGAGCTGTTTTTT.

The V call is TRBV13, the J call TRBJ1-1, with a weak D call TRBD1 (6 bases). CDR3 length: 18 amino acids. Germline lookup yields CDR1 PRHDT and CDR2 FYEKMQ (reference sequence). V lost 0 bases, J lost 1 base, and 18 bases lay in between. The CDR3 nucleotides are TGTGCCAGCAGCTTAGGCGATTTTTTGGGGGGCCGGAACACTGAAGCTTTCTTT. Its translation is CASSLGDFLGGRNTEAFF.

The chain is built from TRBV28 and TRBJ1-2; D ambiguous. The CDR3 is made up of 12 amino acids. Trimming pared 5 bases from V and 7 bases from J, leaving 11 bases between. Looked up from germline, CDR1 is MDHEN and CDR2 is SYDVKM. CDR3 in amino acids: CASSGRTGGYTF. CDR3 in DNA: TGTGCCAGCAGTGGACGGACGGGTGGCTACACCTTC.

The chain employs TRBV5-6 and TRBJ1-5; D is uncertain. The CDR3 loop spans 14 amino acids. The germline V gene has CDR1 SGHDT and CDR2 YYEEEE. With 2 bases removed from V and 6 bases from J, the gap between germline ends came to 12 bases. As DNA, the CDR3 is TGTGCCAGCAGCTTCCAAGGCAGTTTTCAGCCCCAGCATTTT. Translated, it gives CASSFQGSFQPQHF.

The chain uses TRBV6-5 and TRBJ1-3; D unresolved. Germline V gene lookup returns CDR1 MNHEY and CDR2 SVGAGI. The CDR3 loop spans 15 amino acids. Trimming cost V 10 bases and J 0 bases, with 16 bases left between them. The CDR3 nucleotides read TGTGCCACCTACAGCGCCCTATACTCTGGAAACACCATATATTTT. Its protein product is CATYSALYSGNTIYF.

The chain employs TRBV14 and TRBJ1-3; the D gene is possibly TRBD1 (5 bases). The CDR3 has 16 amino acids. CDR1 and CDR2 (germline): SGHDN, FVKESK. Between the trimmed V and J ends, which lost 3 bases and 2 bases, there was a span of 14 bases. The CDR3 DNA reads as TGTGCCAGCAGCCAGGTCGGACGGGGGGCTGGAAACACCATATATTTT. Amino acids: CASSQVGRGAGNTIYF.

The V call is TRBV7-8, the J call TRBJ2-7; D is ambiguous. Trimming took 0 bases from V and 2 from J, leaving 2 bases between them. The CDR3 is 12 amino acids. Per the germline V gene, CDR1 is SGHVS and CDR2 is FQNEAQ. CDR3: CASSLATYEQYF. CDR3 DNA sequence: TGTGCCAGCAGCTTAGCTACCTACGAGCAGTACTTC.

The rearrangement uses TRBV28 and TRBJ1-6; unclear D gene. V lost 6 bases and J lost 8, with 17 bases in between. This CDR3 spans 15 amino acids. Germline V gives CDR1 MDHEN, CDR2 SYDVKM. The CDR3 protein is CASRNLMPRDSPLHF. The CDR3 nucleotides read TGTGCCAGCAGGAACCTCATGCCAAGGGATTCACCCCTCCACTTT.

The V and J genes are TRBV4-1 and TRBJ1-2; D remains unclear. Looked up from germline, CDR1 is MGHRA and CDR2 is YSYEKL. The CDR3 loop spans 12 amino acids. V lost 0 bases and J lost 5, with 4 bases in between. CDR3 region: CASSQDQYGYTF. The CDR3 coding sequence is TGCGCCAGCAGCCAAGACCAATATGGCTACACCTTC.

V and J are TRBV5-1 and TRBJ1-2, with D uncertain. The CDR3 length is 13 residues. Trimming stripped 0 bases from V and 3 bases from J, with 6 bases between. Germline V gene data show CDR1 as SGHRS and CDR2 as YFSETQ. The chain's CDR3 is CASSLESDYGYTF. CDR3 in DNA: TGCGCCAGCAGCTTGGAGTCAGACTATGGCTACACCTTC.

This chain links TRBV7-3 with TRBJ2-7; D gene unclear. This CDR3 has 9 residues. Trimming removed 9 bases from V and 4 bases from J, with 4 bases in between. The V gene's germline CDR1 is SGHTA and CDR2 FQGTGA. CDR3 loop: CARPYEQYF. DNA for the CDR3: TGTGCCAGACCGTACGAGCAGTACTTC.

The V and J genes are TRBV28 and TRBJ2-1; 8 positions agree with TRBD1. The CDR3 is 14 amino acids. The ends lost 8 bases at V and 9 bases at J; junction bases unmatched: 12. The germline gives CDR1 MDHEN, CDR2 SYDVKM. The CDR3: CASGPGQGSAEQFF. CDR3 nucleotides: TGTGCCAGCGGCCCTGGACAGGGCTCGGCTGAGCAGTTCTTC.

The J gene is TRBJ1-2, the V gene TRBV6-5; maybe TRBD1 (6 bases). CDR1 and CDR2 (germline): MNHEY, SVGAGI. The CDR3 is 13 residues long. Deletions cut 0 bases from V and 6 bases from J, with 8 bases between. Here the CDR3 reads CASSYSQGNGYTF. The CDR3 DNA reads TGTGCCAGCAGTTACTCGCAGGGGAATGGCTACACCTTC.

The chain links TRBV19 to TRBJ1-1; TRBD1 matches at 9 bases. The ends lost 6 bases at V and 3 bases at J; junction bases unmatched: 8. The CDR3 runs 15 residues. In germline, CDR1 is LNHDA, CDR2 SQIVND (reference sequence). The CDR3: CASSTTGGAYTEAFF. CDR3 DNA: TGTGCCAGTAGCACTACAGGGGGCGCTTACACTGAAGCTTTCTTT.

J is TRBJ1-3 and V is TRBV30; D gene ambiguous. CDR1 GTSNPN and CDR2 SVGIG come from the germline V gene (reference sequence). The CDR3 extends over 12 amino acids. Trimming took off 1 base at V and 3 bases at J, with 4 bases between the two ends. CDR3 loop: CAWSENGNTIYF. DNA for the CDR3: TGTGCCTGGAGTGAAAATGGAAACACCATATATTTT.

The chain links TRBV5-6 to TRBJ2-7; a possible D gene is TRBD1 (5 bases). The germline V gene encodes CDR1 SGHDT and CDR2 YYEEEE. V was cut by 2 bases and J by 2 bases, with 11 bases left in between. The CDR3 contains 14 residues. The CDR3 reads CASSFYQGTYEQYF. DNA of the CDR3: TGTGCCAGCAGCTTTTACCAGGGCACCTACGAGCAGTACTTC.

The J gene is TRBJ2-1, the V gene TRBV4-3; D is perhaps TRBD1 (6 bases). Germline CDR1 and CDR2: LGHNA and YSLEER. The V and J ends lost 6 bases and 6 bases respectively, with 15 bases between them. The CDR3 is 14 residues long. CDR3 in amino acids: CASSLQGLSNEQFF. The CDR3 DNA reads TGCGCCAGCAGTCTACAGGGCTTGAGCAATGAGCAGTTCTTC.

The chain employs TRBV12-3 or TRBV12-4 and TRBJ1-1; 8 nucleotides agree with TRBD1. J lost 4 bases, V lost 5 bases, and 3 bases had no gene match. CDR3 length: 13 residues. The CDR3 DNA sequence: TGTGCCAGCAGTATCGGACAGGGCACTGAAGCTTTCTTT. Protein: CASSIGQGTEAFF.

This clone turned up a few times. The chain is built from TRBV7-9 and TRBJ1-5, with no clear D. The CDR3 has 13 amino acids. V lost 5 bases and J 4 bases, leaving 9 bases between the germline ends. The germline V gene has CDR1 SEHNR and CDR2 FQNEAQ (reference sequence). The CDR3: CASSGASNQPQHF. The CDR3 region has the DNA TGTGCCAGCAGCGGTGCTTCGAATCAGCCCCAGCATTTT. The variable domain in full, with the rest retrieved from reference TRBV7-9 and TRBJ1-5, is DTGVSQNPRHKITKRGQNVTFRCDPISEHNRLYWYRQTLGQGPEFLTYFQNEAQLEKSRLLSDRFSAERPKGSFSTLEIQRTEQGDSAMYLCASSGASNQPQHFGDGTRLSIL.

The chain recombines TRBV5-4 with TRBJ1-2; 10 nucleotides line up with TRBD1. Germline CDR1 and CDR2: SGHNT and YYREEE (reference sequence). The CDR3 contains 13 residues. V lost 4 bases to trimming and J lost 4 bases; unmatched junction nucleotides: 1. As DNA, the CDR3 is TGTGCCAGCAGCGGGGACAGGGGCTATGGCTACACCTTC. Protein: CASSGDRGYGYTF.

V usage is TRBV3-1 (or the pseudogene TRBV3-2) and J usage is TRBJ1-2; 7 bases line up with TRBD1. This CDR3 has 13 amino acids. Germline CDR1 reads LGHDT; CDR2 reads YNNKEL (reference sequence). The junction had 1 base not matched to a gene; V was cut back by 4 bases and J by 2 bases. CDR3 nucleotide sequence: TGTGCCAGCAGCCGCAGGGGGAACTATGGCTACACCTTC. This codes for CASSRRGNYGYTF.

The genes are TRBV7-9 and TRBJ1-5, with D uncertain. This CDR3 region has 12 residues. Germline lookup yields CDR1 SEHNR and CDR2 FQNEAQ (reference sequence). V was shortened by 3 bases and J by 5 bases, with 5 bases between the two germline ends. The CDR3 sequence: CASSFGDQPQHF. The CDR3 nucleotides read TGTGCCAGCAGCTTTGGAGATCAGCCCCAGCATTTT.

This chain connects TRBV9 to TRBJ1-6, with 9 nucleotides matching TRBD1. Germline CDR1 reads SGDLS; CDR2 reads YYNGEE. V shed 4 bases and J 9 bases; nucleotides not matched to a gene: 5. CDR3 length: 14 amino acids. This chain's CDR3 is CASSPQGASSPLHF. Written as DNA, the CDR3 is TGTGCCAGCAGCCCACAGGGGGCTAGTTCACCCCTCCACTTT.

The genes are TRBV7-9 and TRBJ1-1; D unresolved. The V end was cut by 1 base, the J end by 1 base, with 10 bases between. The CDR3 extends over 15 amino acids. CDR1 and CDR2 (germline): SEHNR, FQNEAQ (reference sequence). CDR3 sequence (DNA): TGTGCCAGCAGCTTAGGGGCGACGGGGAACACTGAAGCTTTCTTT. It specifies CASSLGATGNTEAFF.

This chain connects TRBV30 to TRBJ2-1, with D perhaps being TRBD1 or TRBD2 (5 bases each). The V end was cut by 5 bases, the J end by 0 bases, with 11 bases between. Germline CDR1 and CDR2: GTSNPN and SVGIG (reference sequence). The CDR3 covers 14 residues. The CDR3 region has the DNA TGTGCCTGGTGGGGGAGCGGCTCCTACAATGAGCAGTTCTTC. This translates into CAWWGSGSYNEQFF. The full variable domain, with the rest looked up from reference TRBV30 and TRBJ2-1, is SQTIHQWPATLVQPVGSPLSLECTVEGTSNPNLYWYRQAAGRGLQLLFYSVGIGQISSEVPQNLSASRPQDRQFILSSKKLLLSDSGFYLCAWWGSGSYNEQFFGPGTRLTVL.

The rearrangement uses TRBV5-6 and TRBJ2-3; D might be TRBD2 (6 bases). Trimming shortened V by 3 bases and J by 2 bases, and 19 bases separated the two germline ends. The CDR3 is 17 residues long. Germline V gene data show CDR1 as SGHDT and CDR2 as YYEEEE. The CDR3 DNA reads TGTGCCAGCAGCTCTAGAGGTCAGGGAGGTCCCACAGATACGCAGTATTTT. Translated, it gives CASSSRGQGGPTDTQYF.

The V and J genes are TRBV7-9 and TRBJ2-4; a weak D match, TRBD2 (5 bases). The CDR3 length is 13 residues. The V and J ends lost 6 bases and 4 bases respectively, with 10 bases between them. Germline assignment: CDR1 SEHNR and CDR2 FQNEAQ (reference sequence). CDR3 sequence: CASSDRLKNIQYF. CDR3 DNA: TGTGCCAGCAGTGACCGACTAAAAAACATTCAGTACTTC. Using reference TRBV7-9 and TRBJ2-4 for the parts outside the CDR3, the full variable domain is DTGVSQNPRHKITKRGQNVTFRCDPISEHNRLYWYRQTLGQGPEFLTYFQNEAQLEKSRLLSDRFSAERPKGSFSTLEIQRTEQGDSAMYLCASSDRLKNIQYFGAGTRLSVL.

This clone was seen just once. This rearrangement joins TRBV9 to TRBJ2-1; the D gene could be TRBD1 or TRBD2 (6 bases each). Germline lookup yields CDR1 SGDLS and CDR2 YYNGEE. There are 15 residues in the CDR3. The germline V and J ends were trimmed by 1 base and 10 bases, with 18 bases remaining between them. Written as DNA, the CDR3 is TGTGCCAGCAGCGTAAGGGCGGGGCCAGGGGAAGAGCAGTTCTTC. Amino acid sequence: CASSVRAGPGEEQFF.

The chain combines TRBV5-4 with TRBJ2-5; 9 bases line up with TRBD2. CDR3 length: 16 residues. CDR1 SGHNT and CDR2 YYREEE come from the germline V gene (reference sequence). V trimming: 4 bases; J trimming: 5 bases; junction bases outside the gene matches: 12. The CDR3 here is CASSHGGAGGPETQYF. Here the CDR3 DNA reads TGTGCCAGCAGCCACGGGGGAGCGGGGGGCCCGGAGACCCAGTACTTC.

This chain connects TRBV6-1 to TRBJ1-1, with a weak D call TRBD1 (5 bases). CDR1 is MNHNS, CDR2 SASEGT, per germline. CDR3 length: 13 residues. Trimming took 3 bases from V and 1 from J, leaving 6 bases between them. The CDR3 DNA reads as TGTGCCAGCAGTGAGACAGAGAACACTGAAGCTTTCTTT. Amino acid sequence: CASSETENTEAFF.